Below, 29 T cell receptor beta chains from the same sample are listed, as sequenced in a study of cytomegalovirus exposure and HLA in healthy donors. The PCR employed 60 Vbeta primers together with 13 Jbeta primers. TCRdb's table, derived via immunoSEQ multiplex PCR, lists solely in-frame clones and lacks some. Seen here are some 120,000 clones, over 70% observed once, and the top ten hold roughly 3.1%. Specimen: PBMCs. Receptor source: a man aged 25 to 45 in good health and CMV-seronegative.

For the CDR3, the DNA is TGTGCCAGCAGCATACTAGCGGGAGTTAACACCGGGGAGCTGTTTTTT. Its protein product is CASSILAGVNTGELFF. The chain joins TRBV7-8 to TRBJ2-2, with TRBD2 identical over 11 bases. J was trimmed by 2 bases and V by 5 bases; bases with no gene match: 4. The CDR3 extends over 16 amino acids. CDR1 is SGHVS, CDR2 FQNEAQ, per germline.

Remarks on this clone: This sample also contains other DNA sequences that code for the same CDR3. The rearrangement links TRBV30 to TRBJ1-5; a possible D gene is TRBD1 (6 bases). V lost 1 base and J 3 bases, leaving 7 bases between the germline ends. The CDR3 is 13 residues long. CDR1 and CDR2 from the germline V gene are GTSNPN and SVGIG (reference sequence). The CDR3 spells CAWSGGLNQPQHF. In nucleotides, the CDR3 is TGTGCCTGGAGTGGGGGGCTCAATCAGCCCCAGCATTTT. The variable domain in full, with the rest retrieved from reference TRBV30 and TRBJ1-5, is SQTIHQWPATLVQPVGSPLSLECTVEGTSNPNLYWYRQAAGRGLQLLFYSVGIGQISSEVPQNLSASRPQDRQFILSSKKLLLSDSGFYLCAWSGGLNQPQHFGDGTRLSIL.

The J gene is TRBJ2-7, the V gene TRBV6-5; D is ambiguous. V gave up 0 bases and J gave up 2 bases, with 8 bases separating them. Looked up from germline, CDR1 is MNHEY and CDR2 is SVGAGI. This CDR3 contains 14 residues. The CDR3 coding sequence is TGTGCCAGCAGTTACTCATGGAGTCCCTACGAGCAGTACTTC. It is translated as CASSYSWSPYEQYF.

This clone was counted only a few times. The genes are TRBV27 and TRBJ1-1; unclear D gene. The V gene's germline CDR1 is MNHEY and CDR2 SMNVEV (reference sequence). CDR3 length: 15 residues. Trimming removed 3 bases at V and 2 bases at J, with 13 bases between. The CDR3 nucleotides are TGTGCCAGCAGTTTTGGTCGGGAAGTTAACACTGAAGCTTTCTTT. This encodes CASSFGREVNTEAFF.

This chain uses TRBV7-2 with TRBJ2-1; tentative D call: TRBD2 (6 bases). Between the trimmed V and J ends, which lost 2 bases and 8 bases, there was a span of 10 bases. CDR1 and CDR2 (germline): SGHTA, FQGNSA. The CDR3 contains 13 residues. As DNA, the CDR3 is TGTGCCAGCAGCTTAATGCCGGGGGATGAGCAGTTCTTC. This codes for CASSLMPGDEQFF.

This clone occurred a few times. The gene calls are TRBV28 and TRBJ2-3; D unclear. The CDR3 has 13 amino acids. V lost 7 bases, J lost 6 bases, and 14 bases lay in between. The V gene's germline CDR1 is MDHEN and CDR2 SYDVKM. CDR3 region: CASTTPNWDTQYF. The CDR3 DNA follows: TGTGCCAGCACCACACCGAATTGGGATACGCAGTATTTT.

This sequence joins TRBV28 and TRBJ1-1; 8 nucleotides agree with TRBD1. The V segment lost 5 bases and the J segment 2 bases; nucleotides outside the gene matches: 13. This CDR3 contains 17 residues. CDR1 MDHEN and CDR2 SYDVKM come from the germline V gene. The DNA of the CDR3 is TGTGCCAGCAGTCTTTGGGGGGAGGGACAGGTAAACACTGAAGCTTTCTTT. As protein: CASSLWGEGQVNTEAFF.

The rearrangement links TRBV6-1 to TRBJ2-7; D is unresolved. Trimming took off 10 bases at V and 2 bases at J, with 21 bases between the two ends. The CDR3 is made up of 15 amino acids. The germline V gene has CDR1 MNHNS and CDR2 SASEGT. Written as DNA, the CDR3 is TGTGCCACCCAACCAGAACCCATTTCCCCCTACGAGCAGTACTTC. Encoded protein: CATQPEPISPYEQYF.

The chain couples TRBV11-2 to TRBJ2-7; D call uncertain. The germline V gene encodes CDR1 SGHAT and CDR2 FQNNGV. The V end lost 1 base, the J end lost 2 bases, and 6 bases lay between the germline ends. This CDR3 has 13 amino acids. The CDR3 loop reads CASSLVIPYEQYF. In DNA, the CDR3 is TGTGCCAGCAGCTTAGTTATCCCCTACGAGCAGTACTTC.

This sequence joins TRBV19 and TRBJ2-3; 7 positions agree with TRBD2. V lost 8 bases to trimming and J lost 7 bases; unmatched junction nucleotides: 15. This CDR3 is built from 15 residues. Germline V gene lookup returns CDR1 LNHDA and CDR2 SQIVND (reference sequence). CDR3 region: CASSSVPAGMNTQYF. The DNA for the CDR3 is TGTGCCAGTTCCTCAGTCCCAGCGGGAATGAATACGCAGTATTTT.

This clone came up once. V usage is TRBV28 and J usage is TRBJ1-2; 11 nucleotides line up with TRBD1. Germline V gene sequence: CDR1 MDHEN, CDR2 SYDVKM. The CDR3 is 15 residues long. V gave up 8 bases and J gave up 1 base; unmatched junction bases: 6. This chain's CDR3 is CASRGQGDYNYGYTF. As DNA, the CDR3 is TGTGCCAGCCGGGGACAGGGGGACTATAACTATGGCTACACCTTC.

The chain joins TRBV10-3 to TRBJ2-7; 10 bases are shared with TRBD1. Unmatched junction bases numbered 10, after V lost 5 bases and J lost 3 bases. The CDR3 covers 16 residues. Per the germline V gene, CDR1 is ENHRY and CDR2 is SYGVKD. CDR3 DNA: TGTGCCATCAGTAAAGAACCGGGACAGGGGATCTACGAGCAGTACTTC. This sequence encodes CAISKEPGQGIYEQYF.

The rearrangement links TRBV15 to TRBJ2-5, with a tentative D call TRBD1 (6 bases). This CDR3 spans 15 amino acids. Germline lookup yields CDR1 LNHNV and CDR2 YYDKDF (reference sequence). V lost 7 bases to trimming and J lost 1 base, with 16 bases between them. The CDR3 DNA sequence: TGTGCCACCATTGAAGGGGGAGCCCTCCAAGAGACCCAGTACTTC. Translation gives CATIEGGALQETQYF. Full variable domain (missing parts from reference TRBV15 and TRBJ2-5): DAMVIQNPRYQVTQFGKPVTLSCSQTLNHNVMYWYQQKSSQAPKLLFHYYDKDFNNEADTPDNFQSRRPNTSFCFLDIRSPGLGDTAMYLCATIEGGALQETQYFGPGTRLLVL.

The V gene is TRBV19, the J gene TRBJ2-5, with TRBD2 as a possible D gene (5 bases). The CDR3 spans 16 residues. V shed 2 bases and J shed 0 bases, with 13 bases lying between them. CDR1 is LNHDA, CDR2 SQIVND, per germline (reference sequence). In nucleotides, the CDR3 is TGTGCCAGTAGTATATTCGGGGATTCGTACCAAGAGACCCAGTACTTC. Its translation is CASSIFGDSYQETQYF.

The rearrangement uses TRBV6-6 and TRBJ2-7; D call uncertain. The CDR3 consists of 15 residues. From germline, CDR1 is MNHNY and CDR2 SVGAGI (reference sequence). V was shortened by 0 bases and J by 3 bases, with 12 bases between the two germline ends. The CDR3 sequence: CASSYSTGLGYEQYF. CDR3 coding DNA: TGTGCCAGCAGTTACTCGACGGGTTTGGGCTACGAGCAGTACTTC.

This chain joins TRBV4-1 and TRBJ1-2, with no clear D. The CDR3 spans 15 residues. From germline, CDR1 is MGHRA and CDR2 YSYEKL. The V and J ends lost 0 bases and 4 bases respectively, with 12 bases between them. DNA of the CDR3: TGCGCCAGCAGCCAAGACGCCACAATCCCCTATGGCTACACCTTC. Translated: CASSQDATIPYGYTF.

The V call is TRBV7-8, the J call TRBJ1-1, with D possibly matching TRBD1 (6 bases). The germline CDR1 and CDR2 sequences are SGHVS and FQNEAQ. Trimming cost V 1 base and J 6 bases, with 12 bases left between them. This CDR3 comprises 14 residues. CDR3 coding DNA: TGTGCCAGCAGCTTAGAGGGGACACTCTCTGAAGCTTTCTTT. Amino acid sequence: CASSLEGTLSEAFF.

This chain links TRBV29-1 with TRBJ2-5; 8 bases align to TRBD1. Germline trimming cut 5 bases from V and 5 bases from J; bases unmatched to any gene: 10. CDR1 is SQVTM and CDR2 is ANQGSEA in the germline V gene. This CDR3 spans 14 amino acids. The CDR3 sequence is CSVYWTGRWETQYF. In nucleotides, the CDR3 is TGCAGCGTTTATTGGACAGGGAGGTGGGAGACCCAGTACTTC.

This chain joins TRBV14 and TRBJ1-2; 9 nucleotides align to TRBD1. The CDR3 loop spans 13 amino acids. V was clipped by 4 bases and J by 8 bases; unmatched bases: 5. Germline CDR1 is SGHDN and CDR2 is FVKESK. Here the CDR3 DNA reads TGTGCCAGCAGCCCCCGACAGGGGGAGGGCTACACCTTC. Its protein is CASSPRQGEGYTF.

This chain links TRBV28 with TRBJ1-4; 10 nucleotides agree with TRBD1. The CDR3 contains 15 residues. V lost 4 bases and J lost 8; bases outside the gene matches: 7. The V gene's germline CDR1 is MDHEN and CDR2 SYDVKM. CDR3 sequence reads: CASSSDRGQWEKLFF. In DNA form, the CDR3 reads TGTGCCAGCAGTTCCGACAGGGGGCAGTGGGAAAAACTGTTTTTT. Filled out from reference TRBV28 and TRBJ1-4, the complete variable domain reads DVKVTQSSRYLVKRTGEKVFLECVQDMDHENMFWYRQDPGLGLRLIYFSYDVKMKEKGDIPEGYSVSREKKERFSLILESASTNQTSMYLCASSSDRGQWEKLFFGSGTQLSVL.

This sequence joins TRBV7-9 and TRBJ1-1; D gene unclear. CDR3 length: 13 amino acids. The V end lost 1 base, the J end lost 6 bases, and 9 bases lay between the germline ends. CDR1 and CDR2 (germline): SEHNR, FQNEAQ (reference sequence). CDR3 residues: CASSLGHMAEAFF. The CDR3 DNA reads TGTGCCAGCAGCTTAGGGCACATGGCTGAAGCTTTCTTT.

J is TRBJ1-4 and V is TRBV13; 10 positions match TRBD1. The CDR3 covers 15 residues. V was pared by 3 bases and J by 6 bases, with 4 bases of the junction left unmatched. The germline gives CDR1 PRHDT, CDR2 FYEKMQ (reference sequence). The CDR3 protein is CASSFGTGEDEKLFF. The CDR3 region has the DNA TGTGCCAGCAGCTTCGGGACAGGGGAAGATGAAAAACTGTTTTTT.

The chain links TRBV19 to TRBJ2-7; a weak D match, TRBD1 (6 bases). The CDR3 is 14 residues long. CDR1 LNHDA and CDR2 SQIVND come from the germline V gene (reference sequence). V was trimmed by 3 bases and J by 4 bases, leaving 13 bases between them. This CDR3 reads CASSIQTGDYEQYF. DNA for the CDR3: TGTGCCAGTAGTATCCAGACAGGTGATTACGAGCAGTACTTC.

CDR3 in amino acids: CASSQDRGGSTGELFF. The DNA for the CDR3 is TGCGCCAGCAGCCAAGATAGGGGAGGGTCTACCGGGGAGCTGTTTTTT. This chain uses TRBV4-1 with TRBJ2-2; 7 bases map to TRBD2. This CDR3 spans 16 amino acids. Trimming at V came to 0 bases and at J to 5 bases, leaving 6 bases not matched to a gene. Germline V gives CDR1 MGHRA, CDR2 YSYEKL.

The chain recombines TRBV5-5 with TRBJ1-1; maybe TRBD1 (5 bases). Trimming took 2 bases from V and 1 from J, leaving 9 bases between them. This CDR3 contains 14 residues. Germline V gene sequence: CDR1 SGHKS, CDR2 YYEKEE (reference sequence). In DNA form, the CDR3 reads TGTGCCAGCAGCTTTGACAGCCCGAACACTGAAGCTTTCTTT. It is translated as CASSFDSPNTEAFF.

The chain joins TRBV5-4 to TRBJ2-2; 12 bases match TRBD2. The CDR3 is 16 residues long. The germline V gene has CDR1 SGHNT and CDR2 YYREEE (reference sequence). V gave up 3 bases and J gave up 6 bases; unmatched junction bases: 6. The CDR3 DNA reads TGTGCCAGCAGCTCCGGACTAGCGGGGATATCCGGGGAGCTGTTTTTT. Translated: CASSSGLAGISGELFF.

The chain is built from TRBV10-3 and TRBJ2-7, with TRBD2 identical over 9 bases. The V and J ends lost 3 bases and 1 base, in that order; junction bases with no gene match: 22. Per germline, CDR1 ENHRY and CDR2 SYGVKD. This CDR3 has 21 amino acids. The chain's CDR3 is CAISDRSRFSASGAISYEQYF. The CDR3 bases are TGTGCCATCAGTGATCGGTCCCGGTTCTCGGCTAGCGGGGCTATATCCTACGAGCAGTACTTC.

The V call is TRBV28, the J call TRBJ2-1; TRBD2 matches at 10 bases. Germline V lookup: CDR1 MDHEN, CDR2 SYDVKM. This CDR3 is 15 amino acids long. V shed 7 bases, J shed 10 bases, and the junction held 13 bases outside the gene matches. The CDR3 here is CASTGSLAGAFEQFF. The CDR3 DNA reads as TGTGCCAGCACCGGATCCCTAGCGGGAGCTTTCGAGCAGTTCTTC.

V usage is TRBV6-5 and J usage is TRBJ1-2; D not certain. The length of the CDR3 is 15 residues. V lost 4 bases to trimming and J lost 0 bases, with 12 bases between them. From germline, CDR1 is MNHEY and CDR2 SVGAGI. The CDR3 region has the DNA TGTGCCAGCAGTTTTTTTGGAGGGACTAACTATGGCTACACCTTC. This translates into CASSFFGGTNYGYTF.